This T cell receptor beta chain originates from a study of monozygotic twins with inflammatory bowel disease. Broader study findings: With others, IBD patients shared fewer clonotypes than healthy twins did, especially with disease activity.

Regarding this clonotype: Its antigen is not known.

The germline V gene encodes CDR1 MGHRA and CDR2 YSYEKL. The CDR3 spans 19 residues. TCRdb re-called the 5' RACE reads; every CDR3 protein appears as one record, without DNA. The record lists approximately 400,000 distinct CDR3 sequences, of which the ten most abundant hold less than 2.5%. This TCR derives from a human donor with ulcerative colitis or Crohn's disease, or a healthy co-twin of an affected twin (not recorded which). The sample consisted of blood. The chain combines TRBV4-1 with TRBJ2-5; with no DNA, the TCRdb D assignment of TRBD2 cannot be verified. The CDR3 reads CASSQDLTSGRYGEETQYF.